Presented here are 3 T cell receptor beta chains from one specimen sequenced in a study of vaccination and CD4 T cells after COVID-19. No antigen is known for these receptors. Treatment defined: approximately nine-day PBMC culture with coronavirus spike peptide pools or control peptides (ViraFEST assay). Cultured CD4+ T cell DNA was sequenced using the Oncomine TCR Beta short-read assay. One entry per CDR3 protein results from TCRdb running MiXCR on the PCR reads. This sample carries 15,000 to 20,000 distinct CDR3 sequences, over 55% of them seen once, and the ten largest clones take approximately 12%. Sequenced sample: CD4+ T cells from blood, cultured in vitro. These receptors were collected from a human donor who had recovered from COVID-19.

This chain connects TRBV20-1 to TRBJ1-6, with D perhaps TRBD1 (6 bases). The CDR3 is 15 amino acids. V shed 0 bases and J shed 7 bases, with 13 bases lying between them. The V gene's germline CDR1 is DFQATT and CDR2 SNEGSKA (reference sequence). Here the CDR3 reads CSARDSGRGNSPLHF. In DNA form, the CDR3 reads TGCAGTGCTAGAGATTCTGGCAGGGGAAATTCACCCCTCCACTTT.

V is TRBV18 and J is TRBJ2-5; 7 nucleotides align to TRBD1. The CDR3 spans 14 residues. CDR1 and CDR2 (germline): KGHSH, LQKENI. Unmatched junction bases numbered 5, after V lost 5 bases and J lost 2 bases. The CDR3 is CASSTTGVQETQYF. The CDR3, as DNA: TGTGCCAGCTCAACCACAGGGGTTCAAGAGACCCAGTACTTC.

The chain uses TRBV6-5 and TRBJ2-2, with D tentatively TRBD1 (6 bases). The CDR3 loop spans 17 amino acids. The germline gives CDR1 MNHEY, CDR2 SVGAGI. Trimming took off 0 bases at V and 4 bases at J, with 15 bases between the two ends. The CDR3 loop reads CASSYSVQGMATGELFF. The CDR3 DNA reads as TGTGCCAGCAGTTACTCGGTTCAGGGGATGGCCACCGGGGAGCTGTTTTTT.